This is a list of T cell receptor beta chains from one sample in a study of PD-1 blockade in classical Hodgkin lymphoma. Using immunoSEQ multiplex PCR, the repertoire was profiled, and TCRdb retains in-frame clones only, with some absent. The table shows 72,000 or so clones, with about 92% occurring only once. Here the sequenced sample was peripheral blood mononuclear cells (PBMCs), taken at baseline. These TCRs come from a human donor with classical Hodgkin lymphoma. Both conserved end residues are part of each CDR3. The order of the fields is D gene, V gene, CDR3 length, clone size, J gene, CDR3 DNA, CDR3 protein. The D gene is left open where the match is weak. The size field is filled for only some rows; it gives once, few, many or a size class.

d_call: TRBD1
v_call: TRBV2
cdr3_length: 14
clone_size: NA
j_call: TRBJ1-5
cdr3_nt: TGTGCCAGCAGTGGACAGGGGCTGAATCAGCCCCAGCATTTT
cdr3_aa: CASSGQGLNQPQHF

d_call: NA
v_call: TRBV7-8
cdr3_length: 16
clone_size: NA
j_call: TRBJ2-7
cdr3_nt: TGTGCCAGCAGTCCCGCCGGAGGGGGCAATGTCTACGAGCAGTACTTC
cdr3_aa: CASSPAGGGNVYEQYF

d_call: NA
v_call: TRBV28
cdr3_length: 14
clone_size: medium-sized
j_call: TRBJ1-5
cdr3_nt: TGTGCCAGCGGGAGGGGATTTGGCAATCAGCCCCAGCATTTT
cdr3_aa: CASGRGFGNQPQHF

d_call: TRBD2
v_call: TRBV5-6
cdr3_length: 19
clone_size: NA
j_call: TRBJ2-3
cdr3_nt: TGTGCCAGCAGCTTGACGAGGGGACTAGCGCATCCTAGCACAGATACGCAGTATTTT
cdr3_aa: CASSLTRGLAHPSTDTQYF

d_call: NA
v_call: TRBV19
cdr3_length: 13
clone_size: NA
j_call: TRBJ1-1
cdr3_nt: TGTGCCAGTAGTATGAGGGAGAACACTGAAGCTTTCTTT
cdr3_aa: CASSMRENTEAFF

d_call: NA
v_call: TRBV19
cdr3_length: 12
clone_size: NA
j_call: TRBJ1-2
cdr3_nt: TGTGCCAGGGGCAGGGCCGTCTATGGCTACACCTTC
cdr3_aa: CARGRAVYGYTF

d_call: TRBD2
v_call: TRBV18
cdr3_length: 20
clone_size: NA
j_call: TRBJ2-1
cdr3_nt: TGTGCCAGCTCACCACCTCCGGGGGCTAGCGGGGTTAGCTCCTACAATGAGCAGTTCTTC
cdr3_aa: CASSPPPGASGVSSYNEQFF

d_call: NA
v_call: TRBV6-1
cdr3_length: 13
clone_size: NA
j_call: TRBJ2-1
cdr3_nt: TGTGCCAGCAGTGAAGCCCCCTCGAATGAGCAGTTCTTC
cdr3_aa: CASSEAPSNEQFF

d_call: NA
v_call: TRBV9
cdr3_length: 17
clone_size: NA
j_call: TRBJ2-4
cdr3_nt: TGTGCCAGCAGCGTAGATGTGGGGGCGGCGGCCAAAAACATTCAGTACTTC
cdr3_aa: CASSVDVGAAAKNIQYF

d_call: TRBD2
v_call: TRBV5-4
cdr3_length: 17
clone_size: once
j_call: TRBJ2-7
cdr3_nt: TGTGCCAGCAGCCCAGACACTAGCGGGCCCCTCTCCTACGAGCAGTACTTC
cdr3_aa: CASSPDTSGPLSYEQYF

d_call: NA
v_call: TRBV18
cdr3_length: 14
clone_size: NA
j_call: TRBJ2-2
cdr3_nt: TGTGCCAGCTCACTAGCGGCAAACACCGGGGAGCTGTTTTTT
cdr3_aa: CASSLAANTGELFF

d_call: NA
v_call: TRBV19
cdr3_length: 11
clone_size: NA
j_call: TRBJ2-7
cdr3_nt: TGTGCCAGTAGTATCGGGTACGAGCAGTACTTC
cdr3_aa: CASSIGYEQYF

d_call: NA
v_call: TRBV28
cdr3_length: 12
clone_size: NA
j_call: TRBJ2-3
cdr3_nt: TGTGCCAGCAGTTTAAGCCGAGATACGCAGTATTTT
cdr3_aa: CASSLSRDTQYF

d_call: TRBD1
v_call: TRBV28
cdr3_length: 12
clone_size: medium-sized
j_call: TRBJ1-1
cdr3_nt: TGTGCCAGCATAGAGGGGGCAACTGAAGCTTTCTTT
cdr3_aa: CASIEGATEAFF

d_call: TRBD2
v_call: TRBV7-2
cdr3_length: 15
clone_size: NA
j_call: TRBJ2-3
cdr3_nt: TGTGCCAGCAGCAAGCTAGCGGGAGAAACAGATACGCAGTATTTT
cdr3_aa: CASSKLAGETDTQYF

d_call: NA
v_call: TRBV21-1
cdr3_length: 15
clone_size: NA
j_call: TRBJ1-5
cdr3_nt: TGTGCCAGCAGCAATCAGCGGGCCCCAACTCAGCCCCAGCATTTT
cdr3_aa: CASSNQRAPTQPQHF

d_call: NA
v_call: TRBV27
cdr3_length: 12
clone_size: once
j_call: TRBJ1-1
cdr3_nt: TGTGCCAGCAGTTTTGGGGGGTTTGAAGCTTTCTTT
cdr3_aa: CASSFGGFEAFF

d_call: TRBD1
v_call: TRBV27
cdr3_length: 12
clone_size: NA
j_call: TRBJ2-7
cdr3_nt: TGTGCCAGCAGTTTATTGACAGGGCCCCAGTACTTC
cdr3_aa: CASSLLTGPQYF

d_call: NA
v_call: TRBV9
cdr3_length: 14
clone_size: NA
j_call: TRBJ2-4
cdr3_nt: TGTGCCAGCAGCCTAGAGTTGGGGGGAGGCATTCAGTACTTC
cdr3_aa: CASSLELGGGIQYF

d_call: NA
v_call: TRBV27
cdr3_length: 14
clone_size: NA
j_call: TRBJ2-7
cdr3_nt: TGTGCCAGCAGCCAGCGGGCAGGGGTCTACGAGCAGTACTTC
cdr3_aa: CASSQRAGVYEQYF

d_call: TRBD2
v_call: TRBV4-2
cdr3_length: 18
clone_size: NA
j_call: TRBJ2-7
cdr3_nt: TGTGCCAGCAGCCAAGATAAGGGTCTAGCGGGAGAGATTTACGAGCAGTACTTC
cdr3_aa: CASSQDKGLAGEIYEQYF

d_call: TRBD1
v_call: TRBV4-2
cdr3_length: 17
clone_size: NA
j_call: TRBJ2-7
cdr3_nt: TGTGCCAGCAGCCAGAGGGGGGGACAGGGGGCGACCTACGAGCAGTACTTC
cdr3_aa: CASSQRGGQGATYEQYF

d_call: TRBD1
v_call: TRBV5-4
cdr3_length: 14
clone_size: NA
j_call: TRBJ2-7
cdr3_nt: TGTGCCAGCAGACCAGAACAGGGGTCCTACGAGCAGTACTTC
cdr3_aa: CASRPEQGSYEQYF

d_call: TRBD2
v_call: TRBV14
cdr3_length: 15
clone_size: NA
j_call: TRBJ2-1
cdr3_nt: TGTGCCAGCAGCCAACTAGCGGGAGTTCCGGATGAGCAGTTCTTC
cdr3_aa: CASSQLAGVPDEQFF

d_call: TRBD1
v_call: TRBV5-1
cdr3_length: 15
clone_size: NA
j_call: TRBJ2-1
cdr3_nt: TGCGCCAGCAGCTTGTTCGACAGGGGGGCCAATGAGCAGTTCTTC
cdr3_aa: CASSLFDRGANEQFF

d_call: NA
v_call: TRBV11-2
cdr3_length: 15
clone_size: NA
j_call: TRBJ2-5
cdr3_nt: TGTGCCAGCAGCTTAGAACCCGACAGACAAGAGACCCAGTACTTC
cdr3_aa: CASSLEPDRQETQYF

d_call: TRBD2
v_call: TRBV4-3
cdr3_length: 14
clone_size: NA
j_call: TRBJ2-5
cdr3_nt: TGCGCCAGCAGCCAAGATACTAGCGGAGAGACCCAGTACTTC
cdr3_aa: CASSQDTSGETQYF

d_call: NA
v_call: TRBV4-2
cdr3_length: 15
clone_size: NA
j_call: TRBJ2-5
cdr3_nt: TGTGCCAGCAGCCAAGAAGACAGTGGGGGGGAGACCCAGTACTTC
cdr3_aa: CASSQEDSGGETQYF

d_call: NA
v_call: TRBV19
cdr3_length: 13
clone_size: NA
j_call: TRBJ2-3
cdr3_nt: TGTGCCAGTAGTATAGCGGGGACAGATACGCAGTATTTT
cdr3_aa: CASSIAGTDTQYF

d_call: NA
v_call: TRBV5-6
cdr3_length: 14
clone_size: NA
j_call: TRBJ2-7
cdr3_nt: TGTGCCAGCAGCTTGTGGGGAGGCTTCTACGAGCAGTACTTC
cdr3_aa: CASSLWGGFYEQYF

d_call: NA
v_call: TRBV7-9
cdr3_length: 15
clone_size: once
j_call: TRBJ2-7
cdr3_nt: TGTGCCAGCAGCTTATCTGGTGGAAGCTCCTACGAGCAGTACTTC
cdr3_aa: CASSLSGGSSYEQYF

d_call: NA
v_call: TRBV30
cdr3_length: 14
clone_size: NA
j_call: TRBJ2-1
cdr3_nt: TGTGCCTGGAGTGGAATCGCCTCCTACAATGAGCAGTTCTTC
cdr3_aa: CAWSGIASYNEQFF

d_call: TRBD1
v_call: TRBV28
cdr3_length: 15
clone_size: NA
j_call: TRBJ1-1
cdr3_nt: TGTGCCAGCAGTTCCCTGAGCAACAGGGGATCCGAAGCTTTCTTT
cdr3_aa: CASSSLSNRGSEAFF

d_call: TRBD2
v_call: TRBV11-2
cdr3_length: 15
clone_size: NA
j_call: TRBJ2-7
cdr3_nt: TGTGCCAGCAGACTTAGTAGCGGGCTTTCCTACGAGCAGTACTTC
cdr3_aa: CASRLSSGLSYEQYF

d_call: TRBD1
v_call: TRBV7-3
cdr3_length: 13
clone_size: NA
j_call: TRBJ2-5
cdr3_nt: TGTGCCAGCAGCGTGACAGGGATGGAGACCCAGTACTTC
cdr3_aa: CASSVTGMETQYF

d_call: TRBD1
v_call: TRBV7-8
cdr3_length: 16
clone_size: NA
j_call: TRBJ1-3
cdr3_nt: TGTGCCAGCAGCGGGACAGGGACAGTTTCTGGAAACACCATATATTTT
cdr3_aa: CASSGTGTVSGNTIYF

d_call: TRBD2
v_call: TRBV5-1
cdr3_length: 17
clone_size: NA
j_call: TRBJ2-3
cdr3_nt: TGCGCCAGCAGTTCCGGGACTAGCGGGAAGAGCACAGATACGCAGTATTTT
cdr3_aa: CASSSGTSGKSTDTQYF

d_call: TRBD1
v_call: TRBV30
cdr3_length: 14
clone_size: NA
j_call: TRBJ1-1
cdr3_nt: TGTGCCTGGGCCCGGGACAGCCGGAACACTGAAGCTTTCTTT
cdr3_aa: CAWARDSRNTEAFF

d_call: TRBD1
v_call: TRBV11-3
cdr3_length: 15
clone_size: once
j_call: TRBJ2-1
cdr3_nt: TGTGCCAGCAGCTTAGGGGCCCCGAGGGGGCATGAGCAGTTCTTC
cdr3_aa: CASSLGAPRGHEQFF

d_call: NA
v_call: TRBV30
cdr3_length: 17
clone_size: NA
j_call: TRBJ2-3
cdr3_nt: TGTGCCTGTCTAAAGTTTGACCGGGACCAGCGAGGAAGAACGCAGTATTTT
cdr3_aa: CACLKFDRDQRGRTQYF

d_call: NA
v_call: TRBV27
cdr3_length: 15
clone_size: NA
j_call: TRBJ2-7
cdr3_nt: TGTGCCAGCAGTTCAACCCAACACCGCTCCTACGAGCAGTACTTC
cdr3_aa: CASSSTQHRSYEQYF

d_call: TRBD2
v_call: TRBV7-3
cdr3_length: 18
clone_size: few
j_call: TRBJ2-3
cdr3_nt: TGTGCCAGCAGCCACGGGACTAGCGGGAGTTGGGGCACAGATACGCAGTATTTT
cdr3_aa: CASSHGTSGSWGTDTQYF

d_call: TRBD2
v_call: TRBV4-2
cdr3_length: 17
clone_size: NA
j_call: TRBJ2-5
cdr3_nt: TGTGCCAGCAGCCAAGGGCGGGGGGGGAGGTCCGAAGAGACCCAGTACTTC
cdr3_aa: CASSQGRGGRSEETQYF

d_call: TRBD1
v_call: TRBV9
cdr3_length: 17
clone_size: NA
j_call: TRBJ2-3
cdr3_nt: TGTGCCAGCAGCGTAGGGATTGGGACAGGGCCCGCAGATACGCAGTATTTT
cdr3_aa: CASSVGIGTGPADTQYF

d_call: NA
v_call: TRBV28
cdr3_length: 14
clone_size: NA
j_call: TRBJ2-1
cdr3_nt: TGTGCCAGCTTACCCCGGCTAGCTGGGTATGAGCAGTTCTTC
cdr3_aa: CASLPRLAGYEQFF

d_call: NA
v_call: TRBV11-1
cdr3_length: 15
clone_size: NA
j_call: TRBJ2-2
cdr3_nt: TGTGCCAGCAGCTCATGGCACGGCGGCACCGGGGAGCTGTTTTTT
cdr3_aa: CASSSWHGGTGELFF

d_call: TRBD2
v_call: TRBV28
cdr3_length: 14
clone_size: NA
j_call: TRBJ2-2
cdr3_nt: TGTGCCACTGAGCGGGGAAGGAACACCGGGGAGCTGTTTTTT
cdr3_aa: CATERGRNTGELFF